This entry lists 3 T cell receptor beta chains sequenced from one sample in a study of shared clonotypes between healthy human individuals (TCRdb year 2020). Libraries were prepared through the immunoSEQ multiplex PCR assay. The immuneACCESS repertoire file appears here via TCRdb, limited to in-frame rearrangements. These files lack a portion of the clones; in checked studies, under half of the deficit traces to unresolved V genes, and the cause of the others is not known. The sample includes over 850,000 clones, with 70% to 80% observed a single time. The ten largest clones represent 0.55% to 0.7% of the sample. The sample was memory CD4+ T cells from PBMCs. Interpreted using the paper, the cell subset or site label stands for: CD45RA-negative fraction. These receptors originate from a man between 18 and 29 years old in good health. Some clones in this sample may be carry-over from other donors' samples.

This clone was observed a single time. Additional DNA sequences in this sample encode the identical CDR3. This rearrangement joins TRBV5-4 to TRBJ2-3; D is uncertain. Germline CDR1 is SGHNT and CDR2 is YYREEE (reference sequence). This CDR3 spans 12 amino acids. Deletions cut 3 bases from V and 2 bases from J, with 4 bases between. This chain's CDR3 is CASSSTTDTQYF. CDR3 sequence (DNA): TGTGCCAGCAGCTCAACCACAGATACGCAGTATTTT.

The rearrangement joins TRBV28 to TRBJ1-4; TRBD1 might be the D (5 bases). V was shortened by 4 bases and J by 3 bases, with 12 bases between the two germline ends. The CDR3 length is 15 residues. The germline gives CDR1 MDHEN, CDR2 SYDVKM. For the CDR3, the DNA is TGTGCCAGCAGTTCGCCGAGGGGAGCTAATGAAAAACTGTTTTTT. Translating it yields CASSSPRGANEKLFF. The full variable domain, rest sourced from reference TRBV28 and TRBJ1-4, is DVKVTQSSRYLVKRTGEKVFLECVQDMDHENMFWYRQDPGLGLRLIYFSYDVKMKEKGDIPEGYSVSREKKERFSLILESASTNQTSMYLCASSSPRGANEKLFFGSGTQLSVL.

This clone was detected a few times. This sequence joins TRBV5-4 and TRBJ1-1; no firm D call. From germline, CDR1 is SGHNT and CDR2 YYREEE (reference sequence). The CDR3 spans 15 residues. Trimming cost V 4 bases and J 3 bases, with 16 bases left between them. The CDR3 sequence: CASSQPRRADTEAFF. CDR3 in DNA: TGTGCCAGCAGCCAACCCCGGCGGGCGGACACTGAAGCTTTCTTT.